These 30 T cell receptor beta chains originate from one sample sequenced in a study of blood T cell repertoires in COVID-19. Sequenced by immunoSEQ multiplex PCR; TCRdb stores in-frame clones only, minus some. The repertoire holds some 120,000 clones, 86% seen once, with over 4.5% in the top ten. Sequencing was done on a sample of peripheral blood. The source of these receptors is a human donor in a cohort sampled during active COVID-19.

A few counts support this clone. The rearrangement uses TRBV10-3 and TRBJ1-5; 7 bases line up with TRBD1. J was trimmed by 5 bases and V by 4 bases; bases with no gene match: 8. This CDR3 spans 15 amino acids. CDR1 is ENHRY, CDR2 SYGVKD, per germline. The CDR3 DNA is TGTGCCATCAGTGGAACGAGGGACAGTGATCAGCCCCAGCATTTT. Protein: CAISGTRDSDQPQHF.

The CDR3 reads CASSFGPTGGTEAFF. The CDR3 nucleotides are TGTGCCAGCAGTTTCGGGCCGACAGGGGGCACTGAAGCTTTCTTT. This chain connects TRBV27 to TRBJ1-1, with 9 bases that match TRBD1. The J segment lost 4 bases and the V segment lost 3 bases, leaving 6 bases of the junction unmatched. Looked up from germline, CDR1 is MNHEY and CDR2 is SMNVEV (reference sequence). This CDR3 spans 15 amino acids.

The rearrangement links TRBV3-1 (or the pseudogene TRBV3-2) to TRBJ2-7; TRBD2 agrees at 7 bases. The CDR3 sequence is 16 residues long. Germline V gene data show CDR1 as LGHDT and CDR2 as YNNKEL (reference sequence). The J segment lost 2 bases and the V segment lost 4 bases, leaving 11 bases of the junction unmatched. This CDR3 is CASSPPTGLDTYEQYF. The CDR3 DNA is TGTGCCAGCAGCCCCCCCACCGGACTAGATACCTACGAGCAGTACTTC.

The chain joins TRBV11-2 to TRBJ2-5, with no clear D. The CDR3 runs 12 residues. Trimming shortened V by 3 bases and J by 1 base, and 3 bases separated the two germline ends. Per germline, CDR1 SGHAT and CDR2 FQNNGV. The CDR3, as DNA: TGTGCCAGCAGCTTCTCCCAAGAGACCCAGTACTTC. Protein product: CASSFSQETQYF.

The chain carries TRBV29-1 and TRBJ1-1; 8 nucleotides match TRBD1. The CDR3 is 15 residues long. The V gene end was trimmed by 0 bases and the J gene end by 1 base; junction bases not matched to a gene: 4. In germline, CDR1 is SQVTM, CDR2 ANQGSEA. In DNA form, the CDR3 reads TGCAGCGTTGAAGATACAGGGGGATCGAACACTGAAGCTTTCTTT. It specifies CSVEDTGGSNTEAFF.

The CDR3 nucleotides are TGTGCCTGGAGTGTACAGGGACAGCGGAATCAGCCCCAGCATTTT. It codes for CAWSVQGQRNQPQHF. V and J are TRBV30 and TRBJ1-5; the match to TRBD1 covers 7 bases. The germline CDR1 and CDR2 sequences are GTSNPN and SVGIG (reference sequence). V gave up 0 bases and J gave up 4 bases; unmatched junction bases: 6. This CDR3 is built from 15 residues. The whole variable domain, remainder taken from reference TRBV30 and TRBJ1-5, is SQTIHQWPATLVQPVGSPLSLECTVEGTSNPNLYWYRQAAGRGLQLLFYSVGIGQISSEVPQNLSASRPQDRQFILSSKKLLLSDSGFYLCAWSVQGQRNQPQHFGDGTRLSIL.

The V gene is TRBV6-2 or TRBV6-3, the J gene TRBJ1-3, with 8 positions matching TRBD1. Trimming removed 3 bases from V and 2 bases from J; junction bases left unmatched: 3. Germline V gives CDR1 MNHEY, CDR2 SVGEGT. The length of the CDR3 is 15 residues. The CDR3 coding sequence is TGTGCCAGCAGTTATCAGGGGGCGACTGGAAACACCATATATTTT. Translated, it gives CASSYQGATGNTIYF.

The rearrangement joins TRBV29-1 to TRBJ1-1, with 7 bases fitting TRBD1. The ends lost 7 bases at V and 8 bases at J; junction bases unmatched: 7. The CDR3 is made up of 11 amino acids. Germline V gene sequence: CDR1 SQVTM, CDR2 ANQGSEA. The CDR3: CSGTGAREAFF. Written as DNA, the CDR3 is TGCAGCGGTACAGGGGCGAGAGAAGCTTTCTTT.

V usage is TRBV18 and J usage is TRBJ1-5, with D maybe TRBD1 (5 bases). Per germline, CDR1 KGHSH and CDR2 LQKENI. V lost 3 bases, J lost 10 bases, and 19 bases lay in between. The CDR3 covers 15 residues. The CDR3 DNA follows: TGTGCCAGCTCACCCACGCGGGGCCCATCGGACCCCCAGCATTTT. Encoded protein: CASSPTRGPSDPQHF.

The gene calls are TRBV19 and TRBJ2-5, with a possible D match to TRBD2 (5 bases). The CDR3 has 15 residues. V was pared by 5 bases and J by 0 bases, with 13 bases between. The germline gives CDR1 LNHDA, CDR2 SQIVND (reference sequence). The CDR3 protein is CASSFRARDQETQYF. CDR3 bases: TGTGCCAGTAGTTTCCGGGCGAGGGACCAAGAGACCCAGTACTTC.

The chain carries TRBV12-3 or TRBV12-4 and TRBJ1-5; D gene ambiguous. The V gene lost 5 bases and the J gene lost 11 bases, with 10 bases spanning the gap. CDR3 length equals 11 residues. The chain's CDR3 is CASSPSTAQHF. DNA for the CDR3: TGTGCCAGCAGTCCAAGTACGGCCCAGCATTTT.

The rearrangement links TRBV5-1 to TRBJ2-7, with 8 bases identical to TRBD1. The CDR3 has 15 residues. Trimming removed 3 bases from V and 2 bases from J; junction bases left unmatched: 7. Germline values: CDR1 SGHRS, CDR2 YFSETQ. The CDR3 loop is CASSYQDRATYEQYF. For the CDR3, the DNA is TGCGCCAGCAGCTACCAGGACAGGGCGACCTACGAGCAGTACTTC.

This sequence joins TRBV30 and TRBJ2-1, with a tentative D call TRBD2 (5 bases). Trimming removed 3 bases from V and 4 bases from J, with 16 bases in between. This CDR3 is built from 15 residues. The germline CDR1 and CDR2 sequences are GTSNPN and SVGIG (reference sequence). In DNA, the CDR3 is TGTGCCTGGAGGGGAGAAGCGATATTTTACAATGAGCAGTTCTTC. Its translation: CAWRGEAIFYNEQFF.

The chain combines TRBV6-5 with TRBJ2-1; TRBD2 is a possible D gene (5 bases). V was cut by 5 bases and J by 8 bases, with 16 bases left in between. The CDR3 is 14 residues long. Germline V gives CDR1 MNHEY, CDR2 SVGAGI. CDR3 sequence: CASSPTASEDEQFF. The CDR3 region has the DNA TGTGCCAGCAGTCCCACTGCTTCGGAGGATGAGCAGTTCTTC.

The J gene is TRBJ1-4, the V gene TRBV5-6; the match to TRBD1 covers 9 bases. The J segment lost 8 bases and the V segment lost 7 bases, leaving 18 bases of the junction unmatched. Germline CDR1 reads SGHDT; CDR2 reads YYEEEE. The CDR3 contains 17 residues. This CDR3 is CASFSIQRGTGQEKLFF. In DNA, the CDR3 is TGTGCCAGCTTCTCCATACAACGGGGGACAGGGCAAGAAAAACTGTTTTTT.

This chain joins TRBV30 and TRBJ2-3; TRBD2 aligns across 10 bases. The CDR3 has 13 residues. The trim removed 7 bases at V and 2 bases at J, leaving 3 bases unmatched. Germline values: CDR1 GTSNPN, CDR2 SVGIG (reference sequence). CDR3 sequence reads: CAYGLAATDTQYF. The DNA of the CDR3 is TGTGCCTACGGACTAGCGGCCACAGATACGCAGTATTTT.

The chain joins TRBV27 to TRBJ2-1; 10 bases align to TRBD2. This CDR3 has 13 residues. The V gene's germline CDR1 is MNHEY and CDR2 SMNVEV (reference sequence). The J segment lost 9 bases and the V segment lost 1 base, leaving 0 bases of the junction unmatched. The CDR3 protein is CASSLLAGGEQFF. DNA of the CDR3: TGTGCCAGCAGTTTATTAGCGGGGGGTGAGCAGTTCTTC.

The chain carries TRBV15 and TRBJ2-7; D possibly corresponds to TRBD2 (5 bases). Per the germline V gene, CDR1 is LNHNV and CDR2 is YYDKDF (reference sequence). The V end was cut by 8 bases, the J end by 2 bases, with 13 bases between. This CDR3 has 13 amino acids. CDR3 residues: CATSAPGTYEQYF. Written as DNA, the CDR3 is TGTGCCACCTCGGCTCCGGGAACCTACGAGCAGTACTTC.

The V gene is TRBV11-3, the J gene TRBJ2-2; D is perhaps TRBD2 (6 bases). The V end lost 6 bases, the J end lost 6 bases, and 20 bases lay between the germline ends. The CDR3 consists of 16 residues. The germline V gene encodes CDR1 SGHNT and CDR2 YENEEA. The CDR3 nucleotides read TGTGCCAGCAGTTGGTCTCTAGTCGGCGGGGCCGGGGAGCTGTTTTTT. It yields the protein CASSWSLVGGAGELFF.

V gene TRBV11-2 combines with J gene TRBJ2-7; 7 nucleotides agree with TRBD1. After removal of 5 bases from V and 0 bases from J, the junction contained 10 bases not matched to a gene. The CDR3 has 16 residues. From germline, CDR1 is SGHAT and CDR2 FQNNGV. The chain's CDR3 is CASSHWIQGSSYEQYF. CDR3 DNA: TGTGCCAGCAGCCATTGGATACAGGGGTCCTCCTACGAGCAGTACTTC.

There are many counts of this clone. The chain combines TRBV6-2 or TRBV6-3 with TRBJ2-7; possible D gene TRBD2, 5 bases. V shed 5 bases and J shed 7 bases, with 15 bases lying between them. Germline CDR1 MNHEY, CDR2 SVGEGT. CDR3 length: 13 residues. The CDR3 DNA reads TGTGCCAGCAGTCCCCGGGATCTAAGGGAGCAGTACTTC. Its protein is CASSPRDLREQYF.

The chain has TRBV5-8 and TRBJ1-6, with D possibly being TRBD1 (6 bases). The length of the CDR3 is 16 residues. The V gene lost 4 bases and the J gene lost 7 bases, with 18 bases spanning the gap. CDR1 and CDR2 from the germline V gene are SGHTS and YDEGEE. Here the CDR3 reads CASSLEQGFGNSPLHF. The CDR3, as DNA: TGTGCCAGCAGCCTGGAACAGGGTTTCGGGAATTCACCCCTCCACTTT.

V is TRBV2 and J is TRBJ2-2, with TRBD2 identical over 9 bases. Germline assignment: CDR1 SNHLY and CDR2 FYNNEI. Trimming cost V 6 bases and J 4 bases; bases outside gene matches: 9. This CDR3 spans 16 amino acids. The CDR3 spells CASSPNGLASTGELFF. The CDR3 nucleotides are TGTGCCAGCAGCCCCAATGGACTAGCGAGCACCGGGGAGCTGTTTTTT.

The table lists this clone with a count of one. V and J are TRBV5-1 and TRBJ2-7; possible D gene TRBD2, 6 bases. V was shortened by 3 bases and J by 0 bases, with 13 bases between the two germline ends. CDR3 length: 15 amino acids. CDR1 and CDR2 (germline): SGHRS, YFSETQ. The CDR3 sequence: CASSSDTGGSYEQYF. The CDR3 DNA reads as TGCGCCAGCAGCTCGGACACCGGGGGCTCCTACGAGCAGTACTTC. Looking up the rest from reference TRBV5-1 and TRBJ2-7 gives the full variable domain: KAGVTQTPRYLIKTRGQQVTLSCSPISGHRSVSWYQQTPGQGLQFLFEYFSETQRNKGNFPGRFSGRQFSNSRSEMNVSTLELGDSALYLCASSSDTGGSYEQYFGPGTRLTVT.

This chain connects TRBV27 to TRBJ2-7; 7 bases are shared with TRBD2. With 5 bases clipped from V and 3 bases from J, the junction kept 13 bases outside the gene matches. Germline values: CDR1 MNHEY, CDR2 SMNVEV (reference sequence). This CDR3 contains 16 residues. The CDR3 region has the DNA TGTGCCAGCAGTGCCTCTAGCGGATGGATTGTCTACGAGCAGTACTTC. Protein product: CASSASSGWIVYEQYF.

The genes are TRBV27 and TRBJ2-1, with no clear D. Trimming took off 8 bases at V and 4 bases at J, with 15 bases between the two ends. CDR1 MNHEY and CDR2 SMNVEV come from the germline V gene (reference sequence). The CDR3 has 14 residues. For the CDR3, the DNA is TGTGCCAGCGGTAAACTCGAATCGTACAATGAGCAGTTCTTC. Translating gives CASGKLESYNEQFF.

The chain carries TRBV18 and TRBJ2-7; possible D gene TRBD2, 5 bases. Trimming removed 3 bases from V and 4 bases from J, with 19 bases in between. The length of the CDR3 is 16 residues. CDR1 and CDR2 (germline): KGHSH, LQKENI. CDR3 sequence: CASSPNMGWGVYEQYF. The CDR3 DNA is TGTGCCAGCTCACCTAATATGGGGTGGGGAGTATACGAGCAGTACTTC.

The rearrangement joins TRBV18 to TRBJ2-3, with D perhaps matching TRBD2 (6 bases). Trimming took 6 bases from V and 2 from J, leaving 9 bases between them. The CDR3 length is 13 residues. CDR1 and CDR2 from the germline V gene are KGHSH and LQKENI. This CDR3 reads CASSPGLTDTQYF. The CDR3 nucleotides read TGTGCCAGCTCCCCGGGACTCACAGATACGCAGTATTTT.

This sequence joins TRBV15 and TRBJ1-3, with TRBD1 identical over 8 bases. The CDR3 spans 13 residues. V was pared by 5 bases and J by 3 bases, with 0 bases of the junction left unmatched. The germline CDR1 and CDR2 sequences are LNHNV and YYDKDF (reference sequence). The CDR3 bases are TGTGCCACCAGCGACAGGGGTGGAAACACCATATATTTT. This encodes CATSDRGGNTIYF.

This chain links TRBV7-2 with TRBJ1-2; D possibly corresponds to TRBD1 (6 bases). The CDR3 is 14 amino acids. Germline CDR1 is SGHTA and CDR2 is FQGNSA. Trimming cost V 4 bases and J 2 bases, with 11 bases left between them. CDR3 protein: CASSSGGPNYGYTF. CDR3 nucleotides: TGTGCCAGCAGCTCCGGGGGGCCCAACTATGGCTACACCTTC.